One and the same sample provided the 20 T cell receptor beta chains below, sequenced in a study of control samples from healthy donors and cancer patients. Only in-frame clones appear in the TCRdb table, and some are missing; sequencing was by immunoSEQ multiplex PCR. This sample carries around 180,000 clones, about 90% of them seen once, and the ten largest clones take under 5%. Input material: blood. The source is a woman in her thirties in good health.

This chain links TRBV7-2 with TRBJ2-1, with 9 bases lining up with TRBD2. The length of the CDR3 is 17 residues. V shed 0 bases, J shed 9 bases, and the junction held 12 bases outside the gene matches. Germline V gene sequence: CDR1 SGHTA, CDR2 FQGNSA. For the CDR3, the DNA is TGTGCCAGCAGCTTAGCGGTGGTAGCGGGCGGGGGGGCTGAGCAGTTCTTC. Protein sequence: CASSLAVVAGGGAEQFF.

This rearrangement joins TRBV7-4 to TRBJ2-7, with a weak D call TRBD1 (6 bases). Looked up from germline, CDR1 is SGHVT and CDR2 is SQSDAQ. There are 17 residues in the CDR3. V lost 5 bases and J 9 bases, leaving 29 bases between the germline ends. The chain's CDR3 is CASSLFEVGACLLGQYF. The CDR3 DNA reads as TGTGCCAGCAGCCTCTTTGAAGTGGGGGCGTGCCTTTTAGGGCAGTACTTC.

The J gene is TRBJ1-1, the V gene TRBV19; 8 bases line up with TRBD1. Germline CDR1 LNHDA, CDR2 SQIVND (reference sequence). V was clipped by 5 bases and J by 4 bases; unmatched bases: 12. The CDR3 contains 16 residues. Written as DNA, the CDR3 is TGTGCCAGTAGTTCTCCACAGGGGGTCATGGGCACTGAAGCTTTCTTT. Residues: CASSSPQGVMGTEAFF. Together with reference TRBV19 and TRBJ1-1, the CDR3 gives the full variable domain: DGGITQSPKYLFRKEGQNVTLSCEQNLNHDAMYWYRQDPGQGLRLIYYSQIVNDFQKGDIAEGYSVSREKKESFPLTVTSAQKNPTAFYLCASSSPQGVMGTEAFFGQGTRLTVV.

The V gene is TRBV19, the J gene TRBJ1-1; D remains ambiguous. The germline gives CDR1 LNHDA, CDR2 SQIVND (reference sequence). Between the trimmed V and J ends, which lost 2 bases and 3 bases, there was a span of 7 bases. This CDR3 is 13 amino acids long. The CDR3 nucleotides are TGTGCCAGTAGTATATTTTCCGACACTGAAGCTTTCTTT. This gives the protein CASSIFSDTEAFF.

This chain connects TRBV3-1 (or the pseudogene TRBV3-2) to TRBJ2-5, with 14 bases lining up with TRBD2. Germline trimming cut 4 bases from V and 2 bases from J; bases unmatched to any gene: 9. CDR1 and CDR2 from the germline V gene are LGHDT and YNNKEL (reference sequence). This CDR3 comprises 18 residues. This CDR3 reads CASSRHGTSGSGQETQYF. CDR3 sequence (DNA): TGTGCCAGCAGCCGCCATGGGACTAGCGGGAGTGGGCAAGAGACCCAGTACTTC.

Here the CDR3 DNA reads TGTGCCAGCAGCTCCGCGGTTGGTGAGCAGTACTTC. Protein product: CASSSAVGEQYF. This chain connects TRBV7-8 to TRBJ2-7, with unresolved D. Between the trimmed V and J ends, which lost 4 bases and 7 bases, there was a span of 11 bases. CDR3 length: 12 amino acids. Germline V gene data show CDR1 as SGHVS and CDR2 as FQNEAQ.

V is TRBV3-1 (or the pseudogene TRBV3-2) and J is TRBJ1-2, with a weak D call TRBD1 (5 bases). The CDR3 covers 13 residues. V lost 4 bases and J 3 bases, leaving 9 bases between the germline ends. Germline V CDR1 and CDR2: LGHDT, YNNKEL (reference sequence). In nucleotides, the CDR3 is TGTGCCAGCAGCCCTTCAGGGTACTATGGCTACACCTTC. Translation: CASSPSGYYGYTF.

This clone turned up a few times. The J gene is TRBJ1-4, the V gene TRBV4-1; D gene ambiguous. CDR1 and CDR2 from the germline V gene are MGHRA and YSYEKL. CDR3 length equals 15 residues. The V and J ends lost 0 bases and 5 bases respectively, with 10 bases between them. The CDR3 is CASSQEWIPNEKLFF. The CDR3 coding sequence is TGCGCCAGCAGCCAAGAATGGATACCAAATGAAAAACTGTTTTTT.

The V gene is TRBV7-9, the J gene TRBJ2-3, with 8 nucleotides matching TRBD1. The CDR3 extends over 15 amino acids. Germline V gives CDR1 SEHNR, CDR2 FQNEAQ (reference sequence). Losses at the gene ends were 4 bases for V and 2 bases for J; bases not matched to a gene: 5. DNA of the CDR3: TGTGCCAGCAGCTCCAGGGGGCCGCTCACAGATACGCAGTATTTT. Its translation is CASSSRGPLTDTQYF.

This clone was counted between two and nine times. The CDR3 nucleotides are TGTGCCAGCACAGGGGATTTGAACACTGAAGCTTTCTTT. Translating it yields CASTGDLNTEAFF. The V gene is TRBV2, the J gene TRBJ1-1, with TRBD1 as a possible D gene (6 bases). Between the trimmed V and J ends, which lost 7 bases and 0 bases, there was a span of 9 bases. Germline-derived CDR1 and CDR2 are SNHLY and FYNNEI. The CDR3 extends over 13 amino acids.

This chain connects TRBV6-6 to TRBJ2-3, with TRBD2 as a possible D gene (6 bases). The CDR3 runs 11 residues. The germline gives CDR1 MNHNY, CDR2 SVGAGI (reference sequence). The V gene lost 5 bases and the J gene lost 11 bases, with 11 bases spanning the gap. The CDR3 is CASSTGTGQYF. The CDR3 DNA follows: TGTGCCAGCAGTACCGGGACTGGGCAGTATTTT.

J is TRBJ2-2 and V is TRBV5-4; TRBD1 matches at 7 bases. The CDR3 contains 17 residues. In germline, CDR1 is SGHNT, CDR2 YYREEE (reference sequence). After removal of 5 bases from V and 2 bases from J, the junction contained 12 bases not matched to a gene. CDR3 bases: TGTGCCAGCAGTTCGCCCTTGACAGGGCTAAACACCGGGGAGCTGTTTTTT. Its translation: CASSSPLTGLNTGELFF. The entire variable domain, with the rest obtained from reference TRBV5-4 and TRBJ2-2, is as follows: ETGVTQSPTHLIKTRGQQVTLRCSSQSGHNTVSWYQQALGQGPQFIFQYYREEENGRGNFPPRFSGLQFPNYSSELNVNALELDDSALYLCASSSPLTGLNTGELFFGEGSRLTVL.

This clone was picked up a small number of times. The rearrangement joins TRBV9 to TRBJ2-1; tentative D call: TRBD1 (6 bases). Trimming pared 0 bases from V and 3 bases from J, leaving 10 bases between. The CDR3 has 15 residues. The germline gives CDR1 SGDLS, CDR2 YYNGEE. The CDR3 DNA sequence: TGTGCCAGCAGCGTAGCCTCAGGGGACTACAATGAGCAGTTCTTC. It is translated as CASSVASGDYNEQFF.

V and J are TRBV14 and TRBJ2-7; 7 nucleotides agree with TRBD2. V gave up 5 bases and J gave up 3 bases; unmatched junction bases: 22. The CDR3 spans 19 residues. From germline, CDR1 is SGHDN and CDR2 FVKESK. This chain's CDR3 is CASSVWDSSKPGLRYEQYF. The CDR3 region has the DNA TGTGCCAGCAGCGTTTGGGACTCATCAAAACCGGGACTACGCTACGAGCAGTACTTC.

V is TRBV7-9 and J is TRBJ2-7; the D gene could be TRBD1 or TRBD2 (5 bases each). The germline gives CDR1 SEHNR, CDR2 FQNEAQ (reference sequence). Trimming cost V 4 bases and J 2 bases, with 15 bases left between them. CDR3 length: 15 residues. The CDR3 here is CASSSAGTAPYEQYF. CDR3 nucleotide sequence: TGTGCCAGCAGCTCCGCCGGGACGGCGCCCTACGAGCAGTACTTC.

The rearrangement uses TRBV5-1 and TRBJ2-7, with 10 bases aligning to TRBD1. The germline CDR1 and CDR2 sequences are SGHRS and YFSETQ. This CDR3 contains 15 residues. V was clipped by 4 bases and J by 2 bases; unmatched bases: 6. CDR3 sequence reads: CASSPGQGTTYEQYV. The CDR3 coding sequence is TGCGCCAGCAGCCCGGGACAGGGGACGACCTACGAGCAGTACGTC.

CDR3 in amino acids: CASSRGTGGNTEAFF. The DNA of the CDR3 is TGTGCCAGCAGCCGAGGGACAGGTGGGAACACTGAAGCTTTCTTT. The chain joins TRBV7-9 to TRBJ1-1; 8 bases are shared with TRBD1. Germline V CDR1 and CDR2: SEHNR, FQNEAQ (reference sequence). The CDR3 runs 15 residues. The V and J ends lost 5 bases and 1 base, in that order; junction bases with no gene match: 6.

This clone was seen just once. The chain uses TRBV9 and TRBJ1-6; D is unresolved. From germline, CDR1 is SGDLS and CDR2 YYNGEE. V shed 3 bases and J shed 5 bases, with 12 bases lying between them. The CDR3 spans 15 residues. As DNA, the CDR3 is TGTGCCAGCAGCGGGACCATAGCGAATAATTCACCCCTCCACTTT. This translates into CASSGTIANNSPLHF.

This clone came up a few times. The rearrangement links TRBV10-3 to TRBJ1-1; D not resolved. V was clipped by 6 bases and J by 2 bases, with 7 bases between them. The CDR3 totals 12 residues. Germline V gives CDR1 ENHRY, CDR2 SYGVKD. The DNA for the CDR3 is TGTGCCATCAGCCCCATTAACACTGAAGCTTTCTTT. Translation: CAISPINTEAFF.

The rearrangement joins TRBV7-9 to TRBJ2-1; 7 nucleotides agree with TRBD1. J lost 8 bases, V lost 5 bases, and 6 bases had no gene match. CDR3 length equals 13 residues. Germline V gene data show CDR1 as SEHNR and CDR2 as FQNEAQ (reference sequence). CDR3 protein: CASSKDRDHEQFF. For the CDR3, the DNA is TGTGCCAGCAGCAAAGACAGGGACCATGAGCAGTTCTTC.